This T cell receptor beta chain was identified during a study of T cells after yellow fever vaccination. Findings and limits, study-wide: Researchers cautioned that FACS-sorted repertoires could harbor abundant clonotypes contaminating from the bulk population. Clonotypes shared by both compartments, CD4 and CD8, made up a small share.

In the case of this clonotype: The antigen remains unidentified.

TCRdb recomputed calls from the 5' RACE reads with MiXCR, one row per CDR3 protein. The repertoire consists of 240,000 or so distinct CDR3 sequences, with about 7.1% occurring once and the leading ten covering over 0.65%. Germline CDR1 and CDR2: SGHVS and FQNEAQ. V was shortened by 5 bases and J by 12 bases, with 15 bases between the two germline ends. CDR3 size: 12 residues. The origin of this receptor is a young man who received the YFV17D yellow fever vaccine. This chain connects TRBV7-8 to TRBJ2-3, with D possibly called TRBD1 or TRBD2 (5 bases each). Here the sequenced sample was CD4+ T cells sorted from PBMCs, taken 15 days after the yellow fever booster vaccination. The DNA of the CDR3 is TGTGCCAGCAGCCCCTACGGGGCAGGACAGTATTTT. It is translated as CASSPYGAGQYF.